This note documents a single T cell receptor (beta chain) sequence. The data were taken from a study of cytomegalovirus exposure and HLA in healthy donors. This CDR3 has 14 residues. Trimming pared 5 bases from V and 1 base from J, leaving 11 bases between. Germline values: CDR1 MNHEY, CDR2 SVGAGI. Assay: immunoSEQ multiplex PCR; the TCRdb copy retains only in-frame clones and omits some. The sample lists roughly 100,000 clones, about 95% occurring once. Sequenced input: PBMCs. The origin of this receptor is a woman aged 18 to 35 in good health and CMV-seronegative. The chain combines TRBV6-5 with TRBJ1-1; a possible D gene is TRBD1 (6 bases). The CDR3 loop reads CASSHRDTNTEAFF. CDR3 bases: TGTGCCAGCAGTCACAGGGATACGAACACTGAAGCTTTCTTT.